Following are 17 T cell receptor beta chains from one sample sequenced in a study of blood T cell repertoires in COVID-19. Produced via immunoSEQ multiplex PCR; TCRdb's table is partial and in-frame only. The data contain around 200,000 clones, around 82% of them singletons. The sample consisted of peripheral blood. The receptors were sampled from a woman in her forties or fifties with acute or convalescent COVID-19.

The rearrangement joins TRBV7-2 to TRBJ2-2; TRBD1 matches at 8 bases. This CDR3 spans 14 amino acids. CDR1 is SGHTA and CDR2 is FQGNSA in the germline V gene. V was clipped by 4 bases and J by 8 bases; unmatched bases: 6. The CDR3 loop reads CASSSGGRGGELFF. The DNA of the CDR3 is TGTGCCAGCAGCTCAGGGGGCCGAGGGGGGGAGCTGTTTTTT.

This clone was counted between two and nine times. The chain couples TRBV4-2 to TRBJ2-1; 12 nucleotides agree with TRBD2. From germline, CDR1 is LGHNA and CDR2 YNFKEQ. With V trimmed by 1 base and J by 8 bases, 6 bases remained unmatched. The CDR3 contains 16 residues. CDR3 loop: CASSQGASGRGDEQFF. The CDR3 DNA follows: TGTGCCAGCAGCCAAGGGGCTAGCGGGAGGGGGGATGAGCAGTTCTTC.

The genes are TRBV4-1 and TRBJ2-3, with TRBD2 matching over 9 bases. The junction had 10 bases not matched to a gene; V was cut back by 0 bases and J by 3 bases. The CDR3 sequence is 18 residues long. Looked up from germline, CDR1 is MGHRA and CDR2 is YSYEKL. CDR3 in DNA: TGCGCCAGCAGCCAAGATCCAGCGGGAGGTCCCTTGACAGATACGCAGTATTTT. Protein product: CASSQDPAGGPLTDTQYF.

The V call is TRBV9, the J call TRBJ2-3; 13 bases line up with TRBD2. Germline V gene data show CDR1 as SGDLS and CDR2 as YYNGEE. V gave up 3 bases and J gave up 5 bases; unmatched junction bases: 3. The CDR3 sequence is 15 residues long. The DNA of the CDR3 is TGTGCCAGCAGCGGGGGACTAGCGGGAATAGATACGCAGTATTTT. It translates to CASSGGLAGIDTQYF.

This clone has just one count. V usage is TRBV6-2 or TRBV6-3 and J usage is TRBJ2-1; D is undetermined. This CDR3 has 12 residues. CDR1 is MNHEY, CDR2 SVGEGT, per germline. V dropped 2 bases and J dropped 13 bases, with 12 bases sitting between them. In DNA form, the CDR3 reads TGTGCCAGCAGTTACGACCACCGAGGACAGTTCTTC. It yields the protein CASSYDHRGQFF.

V usage is TRBV24-1 and J usage is TRBJ1-1, with D perhaps matching TRBD1 (5 bases). The germline V and J ends were trimmed by 2 bases and 5 bases, with 14 bases remaining between them. This CDR3 contains 15 residues. Germline V gives CDR1 KGHDR, CDR2 SFDVKD. The chain's CDR3 is CATSDSRFRGTEAFF. CDR3 in DNA: TGTGCCACCAGTGATTCCCGGTTTCGGGGGACTGAAGCTTTCTTT.

The chain combines TRBV9 with TRBJ2-2; 10 nucleotides line up with TRBD1. The trim removed 4 bases at V and 2 bases at J, leaving 11 bases unmatched. Germline loops: CDR1 SGDLS, CDR2 YYNGEE. The CDR3 runs to 18 residues. In nucleotides, the CDR3 is TGTGCCAGCAGCTCCCCCGGGGGGACAGGGGTTAACACCGGGGAGCTGTTTTTT. Translating gives CASSSPGGTGVNTGELFF.

The gene calls are TRBV6-1 and TRBJ2-5; 14 bases line up with TRBD2. V lost 3 bases and J lost 3; bases outside the gene matches: 3. CDR3 length equals 16 residues. Germline CDR1 is MNHNS and CDR2 is SASEGT. CDR3 protein: CASSDTGLAGEETQYF. CDR3 bases: TGTGCCAGCAGTGATACGGGACTAGCGGGAGAAGAGACCCAGTACTTC.

This chain uses TRBV28 with TRBJ2-7, with TRBD1 identical over 11 bases. This CDR3 contains 15 residues. Trimming took 4 bases from V and 3 from J; bases not matched to a gene: 5. Germline V lookup: CDR1 MDHEN, CDR2 SYDVKM. CDR3 sequence: CASSSIGTGGYEQYF. The DNA of the CDR3 is TGTGCCAGCAGTTCTATAGGGACAGGGGGCTACGAGCAGTACTTC.

V is TRBV2 and J is TRBJ2-5, with a tentative D call TRBD1 (5 bases). There are 18 residues in the CDR3. Germline CDR1 is SNHLY and CDR2 is FYNNEI. V lost 6 bases and J lost 5, with 28 bases in between. Here the CDR3 reads CASSPGPPRTRTWETQYF. The CDR3 DNA sequence: TGTGCCAGCAGCCCCGGGCCACCAAGGACCAGGACATGGGAGACCCAGTACTTC.

V is TRBV6-5 and J is TRBJ2-7; 9 bases fit TRBD2. V lost 4 bases to trimming and J lost 4 bases; unmatched junction nucleotides: 11. The V gene's germline CDR1 is MNHEY and CDR2 SVGAGI. This CDR3 has 16 amino acids. The CDR3 is CASSSHNSGRVYEQYF. The CDR3 region has the DNA TGTGCCAGCAGTTCACACAATAGCGGGAGAGTTTACGAGCAGTACTTC.

The gene calls are TRBV9 and TRBJ1-1; 8 nucleotides agree with TRBD1. The CDR3 is 15 residues long. V shed 4 bases, J shed 5 bases, and the junction held 10 bases outside the gene matches. Germline-derived CDR1 and CDR2 are SGDLS and YYNGEE. CDR3 DNA sequence: TGTGCCAGCAGCCTCCTAGGACAGGGAGGGACTGAAGCTTTCTTT. Translated: CASSLLGQGGTEAFF.

The chain recombines TRBV6-1 with TRBJ1-4; 10 positions agree with TRBD1. Germline V gene sequence: CDR1 MNHNS, CDR2 SASEGT. The CDR3 is made up of 18 amino acids. The junction had 14 bases not matched to a gene; V was cut back by 2 bases and J by 8 bases. In DNA, the CDR3 is TGTGCCAGCAGTGAAACCCCGGGACAGGGGCTCCGAGGGGAAAAACTGTTTTTT. The encoded protein is CASSETPGQGLRGEKLFF.

This chain links TRBV5-4 with TRBJ2-4, with D perhaps matching TRBD2 (5 bases). Germline V gives CDR1 SGHNT, CDR2 YYREEE (reference sequence). The CDR3 extends over 11 amino acids. Trimming took 3 bases from V and 8 from J, leaving 6 bases between them. The CDR3 DNA follows: TGTGCCAGCAGCTCAGCGGACATTCAGTACTTC. It translates to CASSSADIQYF.

The chain is built from TRBV19 and TRBJ2-2; 7 bases agree with TRBD2. The CDR3 runs 15 residues. Germline V gene lookup returns CDR1 LNHDA and CDR2 SQIVND (reference sequence). J lost 4 bases, V lost 0 bases, and 2 bases had no gene match. As DNA, the CDR3 is TGTGCCAGTAGTATAGAGGCTAGCGGCACCGGGGAGCTGTTTTTT. It translates to CASSIEASGTGELFF.

The chain recombines TRBV5-4 with TRBJ2-3, with TRBD2 matching over 10 bases. Germline trimming cut 4 bases from V and 3 bases from J; bases unmatched to any gene: 20. Germline lookup yields CDR1 SGHNT and CDR2 YYREEE (reference sequence). The CDR3 runs 20 residues. CDR3 in amino acids: CASSPPRVGLAGASTDTQYF. CDR3 coding DNA: TGTGCCAGCAGCCCCCCTCGGGTTGGGCTAGCGGGAGCTTCTACAGATACGCAGTATTTT.

V gene TRBV28 combines with J gene TRBJ2-1, with 9 nucleotides matching TRBD2. With V trimmed by 6 bases and J by 1 base, 7 bases remained unmatched. CDR3 length: 16 amino acids. Germline CDR1 MDHEN, CDR2 SYDVKM. CDR3 coding DNA: TGTGCCAGCAGGACGACTAGCGGAGGATCCTACAATGAGCAGTTCTTC. The encoded protein is CASRTTSGGSYNEQFF.